This T cell receptor beta chain was sequenced for a study of blood T cell repertoires in COVID-19. Study as a whole: Collection of acute and convalescent COVID-19 samples took place in the United States, Italy and Spain. T cells, B-cell-depleted T cells, or PBMCs supplied cDNA or gDNA.

Original analysis: From reference gene primer amplification, estimates of nucleated cell counts were derived. Sequencing was performed with immunoSEQ multiplex PCR; in TCRdb, only in-frame clones are kept and a portion is missing. V and J calls and clone size are copied from that table; D and trimming were computed from the DNA. The table records about 220,000 clones, 86% of them present only once. The length of the CDR3 is 20 residues. Trimming removed 5 bases from V and 7 bases from J, with 35 bases in between. Germline V gene sequence: CDR1 MNHEY, CDR2 SVGEGT. The rearrangement joins TRBV6-2 or TRBV6-3 to TRBJ1-2; a possible D gene is TRBD1 (6 bases). The sequenced material came from peripheral blood. The sequence was collected from a man aged 30 to 45 who had recovered from COVID-19. CDR3 sequence reads: CASSTVALPSHRPDRSGYTF. In nucleotides, the CDR3 is TGTGCCAGCAGTACCGTCGCCTTACCGTCTCATAGACCAGACAGGTCTGGCTACACCTTC.